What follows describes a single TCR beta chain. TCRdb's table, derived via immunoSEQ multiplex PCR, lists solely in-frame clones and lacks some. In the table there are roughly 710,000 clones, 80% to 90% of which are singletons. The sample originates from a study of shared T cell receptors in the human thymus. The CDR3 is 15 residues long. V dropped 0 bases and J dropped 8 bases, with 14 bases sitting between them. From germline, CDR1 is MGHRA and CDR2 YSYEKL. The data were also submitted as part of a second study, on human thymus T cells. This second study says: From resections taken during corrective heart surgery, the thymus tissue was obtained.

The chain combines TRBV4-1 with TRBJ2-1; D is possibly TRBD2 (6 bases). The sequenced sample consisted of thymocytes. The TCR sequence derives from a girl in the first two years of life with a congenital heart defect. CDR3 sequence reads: CASSQDWAGRYEQFF. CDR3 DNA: TGCGCCAGCAGCCAAGATTGGGCGGGGCGGTATGAGCAGTTCTTC.